The clone carrying this T cell receptor beta chain was seen just once. The antigen remains unidentified. Repertoires were generated with immunoSEQ multiplex PCR, while TCRdb's copy carries only in-frame clones and drops some. The sample has some 84,000 clones, about 91% seen once. The data belong to a study of OX40 agonist ivuxolimab in advanced cancers. Overall study context: Averaging roughly 60 years in age, with a range of about 20 to 90, the cohort was 65% to 85% male. Checkpoint inhibitors had been given previously to 40% of patients. Partial response was recorded in three patients: one hepatocellular carcinoma and two cutaneous melanoma cases. Findings and limits, study-wide: Low clonal expansion, among the lowest seen, marked partial responders at 0.1-3.0 mg/kg.

The length of the CDR3 is 13 residues. Trimming stripped 2 bases from V and 4 bases from J, with 8 bases between. The germline CDR1 and CDR2 sequences are MNHEY and SMNVEV (reference sequence). The TCR was taken from an adult with an advanced solid tumor such as melanoma, head and neck, liver or kidney cancer. The chain combines TRBV27 with TRBJ1-2; possible D gene TRBD1, 5 bases. The material sequenced was CD4+ or CD8+ T cells sorted from blood, taken in a trial of the OX40 agonist ivuxolimab. Written as DNA, the CDR3 is TGTGCCAGCAGTTTACGGGGGAGCTATGGCTACACCTTC. Its translation is CASSLRGSYGYTF.